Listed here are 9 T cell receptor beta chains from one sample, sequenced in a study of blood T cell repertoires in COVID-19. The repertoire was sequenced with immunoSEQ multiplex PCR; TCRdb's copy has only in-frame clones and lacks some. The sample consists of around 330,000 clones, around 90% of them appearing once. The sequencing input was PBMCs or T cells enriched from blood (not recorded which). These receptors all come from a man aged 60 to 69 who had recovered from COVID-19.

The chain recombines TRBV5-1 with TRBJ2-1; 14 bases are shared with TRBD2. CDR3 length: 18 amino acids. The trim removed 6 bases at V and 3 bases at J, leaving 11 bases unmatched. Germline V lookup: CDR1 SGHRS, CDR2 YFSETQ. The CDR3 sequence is CASTYVTSGRAGYNEQFF. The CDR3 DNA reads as TGCGCCAGCACCTATGTGACTAGCGGGAGGGCCGGCTACAATGAGCAGTTCTTC.

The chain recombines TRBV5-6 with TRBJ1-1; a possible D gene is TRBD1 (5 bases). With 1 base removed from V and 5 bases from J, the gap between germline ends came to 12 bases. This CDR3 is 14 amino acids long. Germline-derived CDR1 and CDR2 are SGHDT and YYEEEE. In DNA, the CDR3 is TGTGCCAGCAGCTTGCGGGGGGTGGTTACTGAAGCTTTCTTT. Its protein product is CASSLRGVVTEAFF.

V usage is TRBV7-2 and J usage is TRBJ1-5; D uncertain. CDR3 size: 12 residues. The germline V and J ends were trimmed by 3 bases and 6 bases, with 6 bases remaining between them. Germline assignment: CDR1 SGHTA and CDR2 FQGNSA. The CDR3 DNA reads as TGTGCCAGCAGCTTGAGTCTTCAGCCCCAGCATTTT. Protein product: CASSLSLQPQHF.

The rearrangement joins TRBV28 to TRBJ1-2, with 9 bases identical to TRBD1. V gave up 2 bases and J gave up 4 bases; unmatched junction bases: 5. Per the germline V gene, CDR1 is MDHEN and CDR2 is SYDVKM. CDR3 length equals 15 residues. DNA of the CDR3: TGTGCCAGCAGTTTAGGGGGACAGGGCACCTATGGCTACACCTTC. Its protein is CASSLGGQGTYGYTF.

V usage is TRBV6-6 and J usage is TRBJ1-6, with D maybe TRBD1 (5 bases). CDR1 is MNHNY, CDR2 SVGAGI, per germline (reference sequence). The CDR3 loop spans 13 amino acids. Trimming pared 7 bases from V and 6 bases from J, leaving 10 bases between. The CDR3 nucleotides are TGTGCCAGCACCCGGCAGGGTAATTCACCCCTCCACTTT. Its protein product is CASTRQGNSPLHF.

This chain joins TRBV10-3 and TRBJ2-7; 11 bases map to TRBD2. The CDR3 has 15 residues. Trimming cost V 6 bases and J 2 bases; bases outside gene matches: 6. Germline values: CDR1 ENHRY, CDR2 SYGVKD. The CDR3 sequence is CAIRQGLAEAYEQYF. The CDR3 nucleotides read TGTGCCATCAGACAGGGACTAGCGGAGGCCTACGAGCAGTACTTC.

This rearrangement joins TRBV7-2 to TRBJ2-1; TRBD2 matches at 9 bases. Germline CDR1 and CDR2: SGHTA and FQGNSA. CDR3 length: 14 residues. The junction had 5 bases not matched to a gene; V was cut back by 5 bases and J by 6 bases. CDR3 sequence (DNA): TGTGCCAGCAGCGCCGGACTAGCGCCCAATGAGCAGTTCTTC. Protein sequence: CASSAGLAPNEQFF.

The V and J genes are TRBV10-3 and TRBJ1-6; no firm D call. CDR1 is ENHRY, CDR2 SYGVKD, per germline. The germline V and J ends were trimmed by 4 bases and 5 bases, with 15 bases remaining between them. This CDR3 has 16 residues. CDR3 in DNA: TGTGCCATCAGTGGAGATGACGGGAGAAATAATTCACCCCTCCACTTT. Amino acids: CAISGDDGRNNSPLHF.

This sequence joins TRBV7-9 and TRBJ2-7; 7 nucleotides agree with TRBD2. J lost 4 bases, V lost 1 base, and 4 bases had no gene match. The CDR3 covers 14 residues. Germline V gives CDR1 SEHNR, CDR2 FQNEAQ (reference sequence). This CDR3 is CASSLVLADYEQYF. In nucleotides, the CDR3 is TGTGCCAGCAGCTTAGTTCTAGCGGATTACGAGCAGTACTTC. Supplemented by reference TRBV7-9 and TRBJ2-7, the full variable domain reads DTGVSQNPRHKITKRGQNVTFRCDPISEHNRLYWYRQTLGQGPEFLTYFQNEAQLEKSRLLSDRFSAERPKGSFSTLEIQRTEQGDSAMYLCASSLVLADYEQYFGPGTRLTVT.